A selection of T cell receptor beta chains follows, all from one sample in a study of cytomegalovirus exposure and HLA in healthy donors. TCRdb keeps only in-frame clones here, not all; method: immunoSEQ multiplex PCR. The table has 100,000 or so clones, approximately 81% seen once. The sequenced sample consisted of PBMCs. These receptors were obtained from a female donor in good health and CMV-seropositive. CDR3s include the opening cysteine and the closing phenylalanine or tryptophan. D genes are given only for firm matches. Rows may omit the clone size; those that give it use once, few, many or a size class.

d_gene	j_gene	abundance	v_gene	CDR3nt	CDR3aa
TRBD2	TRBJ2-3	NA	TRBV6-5	TGTGCCAGCAGTACCCAAGGACTAGTCGGGCAGTATTTT	CASSTQGLVGQYF
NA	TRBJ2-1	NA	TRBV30	TGTGCCTGGAGCGCAGGGGTTTACAATGAGCAGTTCTTC	CAWSAGVYNEQFF
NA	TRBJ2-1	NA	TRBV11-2	TGTGCCAGCAGCCCCTTAGTTTGGAGTGAGCAGTTCTTC	CASSPLVWSEQFF
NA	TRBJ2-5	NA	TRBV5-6	TGTGCCAGCAGCTTGTCGGAGACCCAGTACTTC	CASSLSETQYF
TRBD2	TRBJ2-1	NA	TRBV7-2	TGTGCCAGCAGCTTAAATCGGCGGGGGGCTGAGCAGTTCTTC	CASSLNRRGAEQFF
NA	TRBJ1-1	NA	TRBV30	TGTGCCTGGAGTGTATCGCCAGCGGGAGCTTTCTTT	CAWSVSPAGAFF
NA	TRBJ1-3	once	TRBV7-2	TGTGCCAGCAGCTTATCTTTGTCTCTTAACTCTGGAAACACCATATATTTT	CASSLSLSLNSGNTIYF
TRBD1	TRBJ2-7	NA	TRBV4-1	TGCGCCAGCTCCGGGACAGGCTCCTACGAGCAGTACTTC	CASSGTGSYEQYF
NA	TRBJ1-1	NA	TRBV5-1	TGCGCCAGCAGCTTGGATTTCAGTAACACTGAAGCTTTCTTT	CASSLDFSNTEAFF
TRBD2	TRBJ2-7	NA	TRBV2	TGTGCCAGCACCCAAAGGATTAGCGGGGCTGCGACGTACGAGCAGTACTTC	CASTQRISGAATYEQYF
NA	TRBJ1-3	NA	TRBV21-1	TGTGCCAGCAGCAAATGGCGGACAGGAAGCTCTGGAAACACCATATATTTT	CASSKWRTGSSGNTIYF
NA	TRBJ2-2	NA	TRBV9	TGTGCCAGCAGCGTAGCTACGGACACCGGGGAGCTGTTTTTT	CASSVATDTGELFF
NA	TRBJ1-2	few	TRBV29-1	TGCAGCGCTGTTTACAGGAGTAACTATGGCTACACCTTC	CSAVYRSNYGYTF
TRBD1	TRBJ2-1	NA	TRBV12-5	TGTGCTAGTGGTTCCCCAGGGGGCGAGCAGTTCTTC	CASGSPGGEQFF
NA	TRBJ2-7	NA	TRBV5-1	TGCGCCAGCAGCGCGCAGGGCAACGAGCAGTACTTC	CASSAQGNEQYF
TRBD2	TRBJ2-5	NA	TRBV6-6	TGTGCCAGCAGTTACAGGGCTAGCGGGAGCAGAGAGACCCAGTACTTC	CASSYRASGSRETQYF
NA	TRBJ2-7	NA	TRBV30	TGTGCCTGGAGTTCCGGGACATCCTACGAGCAGTACTTC	CAWSSGTSYEQYF
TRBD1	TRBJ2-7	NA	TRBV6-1	TGTGCCAGCAGTGCGATGGGACAGGACTACGAGCAGTACTTC	CASSAMGQDYEQYF
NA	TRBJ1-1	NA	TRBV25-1	TGTGCCAGCAGTGGTCCTGACAGGAACACTGAAGCTTTCTTT	CASSGPDRNTEAFF
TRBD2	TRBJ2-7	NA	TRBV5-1	TGCGCCAGCAGCTTGGAGGCTAGCGGGAGGCCGCCCTACGAGCAGTACTTC	CASSLEASGRPPYEQYF
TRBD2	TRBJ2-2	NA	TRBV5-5	TGTGCCAGCAGCTTGGTACTAGCGGGCACCGGGGAGCTGTTTTTT	CASSLVLAGTGELFF
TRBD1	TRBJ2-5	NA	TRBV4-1	TGCGCCAGCAGCCTTCCGGGACAGAAGAAAGAGACCCAGTACTTC	CASSLPGQKKETQYF
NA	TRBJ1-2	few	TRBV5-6	TGTGCCAGCAGCTACCCCGGGGGGAACTATGGCTACACCTTC	CASSYPGGNYGYTF
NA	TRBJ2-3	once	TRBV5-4	TGTGCCAGCAGCTTGGCCGGTCGGGCAGATACGCAGTATTTT	CASSLAGRADTQYF
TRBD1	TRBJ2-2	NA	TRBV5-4	TGTGCCAGCAGCGGCGCCGGGACAGCGAACACCGGGGAGCTGTTTTTT	CASSGAGTANTGELFF
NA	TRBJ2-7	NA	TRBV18	TGTGCCAGCTCACCTAACTACCAATCCTACGAGCAGTACTTC	CASSPNYQSYEQYF
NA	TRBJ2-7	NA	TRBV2	TGTGCCAGCAGTGTGGGCAGGGAAGCCTACGAGCAGTACTTC	CASSVGREAYEQYF
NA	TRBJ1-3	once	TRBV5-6	TGTGCCAGCACTCCGGGCGGGGGGCGGTCTGGAAACACCATATATTTT	CASTPGGGRSGNTIYF
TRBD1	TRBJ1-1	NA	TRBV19	TGTGCCAGTAGTCTTGGACAGGGACGGAACACTGAAGCTTTCTTT	CASSLGQGRNTEAFF
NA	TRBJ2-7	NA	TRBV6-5	TGTGCCAGCAGTTACTCAGCTTCCCTCTCCTACGAGCAGTACTTC	CASSYSASLSYEQYF
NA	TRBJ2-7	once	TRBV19	TGTGCCACCCAGACACATTCCTACGAGCAGTACTTC	CATQTHSYEQYF
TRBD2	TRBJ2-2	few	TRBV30	TGTGCCTGGAGTACCCTACTAGCGGGAGACCCCACCGGGGAGCTGTTTTTT	CAWSTLLAGDPTGELFF
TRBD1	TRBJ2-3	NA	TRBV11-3	TGTGCCAGCAGCTCGGACAGGGGAACAGATACGCAGTATTTT	CASSSDRGTDTQYF
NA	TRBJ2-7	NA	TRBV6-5	TGTGCCAGCAGTCCCGGTTGGGCCCGATCCTACGAGCAGTACTTC	CASSPGWARSYEQYF
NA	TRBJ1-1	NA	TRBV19	TGTGCCAGTAAGTCTCTTGGCGGCGAAGCTTTCTTT	CASKSLGGEAFF
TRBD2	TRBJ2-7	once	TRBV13	TGTGCCAGCAGCCCCCCCAGCGGGGGTAGGGGGTACGAGCAGTACTTC	CASSPPSGGRGYEQYF
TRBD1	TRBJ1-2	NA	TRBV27	TGTGCCAGCAGTTCCCCGGGACAGGGGAAGACTGGCTACACCTTC	CASSSPGQGKTGYTF
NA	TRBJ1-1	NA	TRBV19	TGTGCCAGTACAGCTAGCCTGGGTAGCACTGAAGCTTTCTTT	CASTASLGSTEAFF